This T cell receptor (beta chain) was captured by sequencing in a study of T cell changes during pregnancy in multiple sclerosis. Germline V lookup: CDR1 MRHNA, CDR2 SNTAGT. The CDR3 has 16 amino acids. J was trimmed by 7 bases and V by 4 bases; bases with no gene match: 8. Here immunoSEQ multiplex PCR was the method, and the copy in TCRdb shows in-frame clones only, minus some. In the table there are about 70,000 clones, less than 95% of which are singletons. This specimen was peripheral blood, taken in the third trimester of pregnancy. The chain employs TRBV6-4 and TRBJ2-1, with 12 bases lining up with TRBD1. This TCR was sampled from a female donor with multiple sclerosis, enrolled in a pregnancy study. The CDR3 coding sequence is TGTGCCAGCAGTGCTCGCAAGGGACAGGGGGCAAATGAGCAGTTCTTC. Translating gives CASSARKGQGANEQFF.